Listed here are 4 T cell receptor beta chains from one sample, sequenced in a study of T cell changes during pregnancy in multiple sclerosis. Assay used: immunoSEQ multiplex PCR; TCRdb lists only in-frame clones, some missing. This table has tens of thousands of clones, roughly 90% appearing once. The material sequenced was CD8+ T cells from peripheral blood mononuclear cells, taken before pregnancy. These receptors all come from a female donor with multiple sclerosis, enrolled in a pregnancy study.

There are a few counts of this clone. V and J are TRBV5-1 and TRBJ2-1; TRBD1 aligns across 8 bases. This CDR3 is 15 amino acids long. Germline V gene lookup returns CDR1 SGHRS and CDR2 YFSETQ. With 4 bases clipped from V and 2 bases from J, the junction kept 5 bases outside the gene matches. Here the CDR3 DNA reads TGCGCCAGCAGCCCCGGGACAGGACCCTACAATGAGCAGTTCTTC. Translation gives CASSPGTGPYNEQFF.

This rearrangement joins TRBV11-2 to TRBJ1-2, with no clear D. CDR3 length: 12 residues. Germline V gene sequence: CDR1 SGHAT, CDR2 FQNNGV. The germline V and J ends were trimmed by 5 bases and 6 bases, with 10 bases remaining between them. The CDR3 here is CASSGSEDGYTF. CDR3 sequence (DNA): TGTGCCAGCAGCGGATCGGAGGATGGCTACACCTTC. The variable domain in full, with the rest retrieved from reference TRBV11-2 and TRBJ1-2, is EAGVAQSPRYKIIEKRQSVAFWCNPISGHATLYWYQQILGQGPKLLIQFQNNGVVDDSQLPKDRFSAERLKGVDSTLKIQPAKLEDSAVYLCASSGSEDGYTFGSGTRLTVV.

This chain joins TRBV6-4 and TRBJ2-1, with 7 bases that match TRBD2. Germline CDR1 and CDR2: MRHNA and SNTAGT. J was trimmed by 8 bases and V by 3 bases; bases with no gene match: 10. CDR3 length equals 15 residues. CDR3 nucleotide sequence: TGTGCCAGCAGTGATACTGCTAGCGGTGGGGATGAGCAGTTCTTC. Translation gives CASSDTASGGDEQFF.

The gene calls are TRBV11-3 and TRBJ2-2; 8 bases are shared with TRBD2. The CDR3 has 17 residues. CDR1 and CDR2 (germline): SGHNT, YENEEA. The V segment lost 1 base and the J segment 6 bases; nucleotides outside the gene matches: 10. CDR3 residues: CASSLGLRTSLAGELFF. The CDR3 DNA sequence: TGTGCCAGCAGCTTAGGACTTAGGACTAGCTTGGCCGGGGAGCTGTTTTTT.